This is a list of T cell receptor beta chains from one sample in a study of OX40 agonist ivuxolimab in advanced cancers. Profiling relied on immunoSEQ multiplex PCR, and the TCRdb table lists in-frame clones only, not all of them. The sample carries about 13,000 clones, 67% recorded once. The sample in question was CD4+ or CD8+ T cells sorted from blood, obtained in a trial of the OX40 agonist ivuxolimab. These receptors originate from an adult with an advanced solid tumor such as melanoma, head and neck, liver or kidney cancer. Each CDR3 is given with its conserved first and last residue. The D gene is left open where the match is weak. Clone size, where shown, is once, few, many, or a class for clones that have expanded.

v_call	clone_size	d_call	j_call	cdr3_nt	cdr3_aa
TRBV20-1	NA	NA	TRBJ1-4	TGCAGTGCCTCACGGGGCGAAAAACTGTTTTTT	CSASRGEKLFF
TRBV4-2	medium-sized	NA	TRBJ1-6	TGTGCCAGCAGCCCTCCCTCGACAGCCTATAATTCACCCCTCCACTTT	CASSPPSTAYNSPLHF
TRBV9	NA	NA	TRBJ1-1	TGTGCCAGCAGCGTAAACCCCCATGGGAGTACGTATGAAGCTTTCTTT	CASSVNPHGSTYEAFF
TRBV10-2	few	TRBD2	TRBJ2-1	TGCGCCAGCTCGGGACTAGCGGAGCCCCCATCGGACGGGACCTACAGGGATGAGCAGTTCTTC	CASSGLAEPPSDGTYRDEQFF
TRBV4-3	NA	NA	TRBJ2-2	TGCGCCAGCAGCCAAGATCCCCCCACGAACACCGGGGAGCTGTTTTTT	CASSQDPPTNTGELFF
TRBV25-1	NA	NA	TRBJ2-2	TGTGCCAGCGCCAACCCCAATGCCCCCGGGAAGGTAGGCGGGGAGCTGTTTTTT	CASANPNAPGKVGGELFF
TRBV5-1	NA	NA	TRBJ2-5	TGCGCCAGCAGTGGGGACACAGGGTTAGAAGAGACCCAGTACTTC	CASSGDTGLEETQYF
TRBV10-3	once	NA	TRBJ2-5	TGTGCCATCAGTGAGGGGCTCATGGGTGTCAGGGAGACCCAGTACTTC	CAISEGLMGVRETQYF
TRBV4-2	NA	TRBD1	TRBJ1-2	TGTGCCAGCAGCCAAGAGGGACAGGGGGTGCCTAACTATGGCTACACCTTC	CASSQEGQGVPNYGYTF
TRBV28	NA	NA	TRBJ2-1	TGTGCCAGCAGTAACGACCATGTGGGGTACAATGAGCAGTTCTTC	CASSNDHVGYNEQFF
TRBV28	NA	TRBD2	TRBJ2-2	TGTGCCAGCAGTTTAATCCTAGCGGGATACGGGAACACCGGGGAGCTGTTTTTT	CASSLILAGYGNTGELFF
TRBV29-1	once	NA	TRBJ2-1	TGCAGCGCCCGGGGAAGAGTTGATGAGCAGTTCTTC	CSARGRVDEQFF
TRBV7-8	medium-sized	NA	TRBJ2-7	TGTGCCAGCAGCTTAGGGTTTTCCACAGGGTCCGAGCAGTACTTC	CASSLGFSTGSEQYF
TRBV6-1	many	NA	TRBJ2-7	TGTGCCAGCAGTGATGCCTCCTACGAGCAGTACTTC	CASSDASYEQYF
TRBV29-1	NA	TRBD2	TRBJ2-7	TGCAGCGTTGAAGCGGGGGGATCCTACGAGCAGTACTTC	CSVEAGGSYEQYF
TRBV6-1	NA	TRBD1	TRBJ1-6	TGTGCCAGCAGTGACCTCGACGGGACAGGGGTAAATTCACCCCTCCACTTT	CASSDLDGTGVNSPLHF
TRBV4-3	NA	NA	TRBJ1-2	TGCGCCAGCAGCCAAGATCGTGAGGGACCCTATGGCTACACCTTC	CASSQDREGPYGYTF
TRBV28	NA	TRBD1	TRBJ2-6	TGTGCCAGCAGTTCAATCAACTGGGACAGCCGTCGGTCTGGGGCCAACGTCCTGACTTTC	CASSSINWDSRRSGANVLTF
TRBV14	few	NA	TRBJ1-2	TGTGCCAGCAGCCCACAGGATCGGTATGGCTACACCTTC	CASSPQDRYGYTF
TRBV27	many	TRBD2	TRBJ2-7	TGTGCCAGCAGTTTATCCGCAGGGACTAGCGGGTCCTACGAGCAGTACTTC	CASSLSAGTSGSYEQYF
TRBV4-1	NA	NA	TRBJ2-7	TGCGCCAGCAGCCAAGGAGAACCCCCGCATTACGAGCAGTACTTC	CASSQGEPPHYEQYF
TRBV4-1	few	NA	TRBJ2-5	TGCGCCAGCAGCCAAAGGCAGGGAACCCAAGAGACCCAGTACTTC	CASSQRQGTQETQYF
TRBV4-1	NA	NA	TRBJ2-2	TGCGCCAGCAGCCAGAGTGCCACGTGGGTATCGAACACCGGGGAGCTGTTTTTT	CASSQSATWVSNTGELFF
TRBV4-2	once	TRBD1	TRBJ2-7	TGTGCCAGCAGCCAAAATATTCTCGGGACAGGGGGCCGGTACGAGCAGTACTTC	CASSQNILGTGGRYEQYF
TRBV7-9	NA	NA	TRBJ2-2	TGTGCCAGCAGCTTGGACGAAGACAAGAACACCGGGGAGCTGTTTTTT	CASSLDEDKNTGELFF
TRBV28	NA	TRBD1	TRBJ2-7	TGTGCCAGCAGTTGGACAGGCTCCTACGAGCAGTACTTC	CASSWTGSYEQYF
TRBV29-1	few	NA	TRBJ2-1	TGCAGCGTTGGGACGGAATCCTACAATGAGCAGTTCTTC	CSVGTESYNEQFF
TRBV15	NA	NA	TRBJ1-5	TGTGCCACCAGCAGAGAGTATCAGCCCCAGCATTTT	CATSREYQPQHF
TRBV5-5	NA	TRBD2	TRBJ2-1	TGTGCCAGCAGCTCACGAGGTAGCGGGGTTACTGAGCAGTTCTTC	CASSSRGSGVTEQFF
TRBV4-3	NA	NA	TRBJ1-6	TGCGCCAGCAGCCCCCGGGACACGAATTCACCCCTCCACTTT	CASSPRDTNSPLHF
TRBV19	NA	NA	TRBJ1-1	TGTGCCAGTAGTATTTTTCAGGGTGGGACTGAAGCTTTCTTT	CASSIFQGGTEAFF
TRBV2	NA	NA	TRBJ2-5	TGTGCCAGCAGTGAGGATGGCCAAGAGACCCAGTACTTC	CASSEDGQETQYF
TRBV9	few	NA	TRBJ2-1	TGTGCCAGCAGCGCCGGGGCAGGGGGAGGATCGGAGCAGTTCTTC	CASSAGAGGGSEQFF
TRBV13	few	NA	TRBJ2-7	TGTGCCAGCAGCTTGGTGGGGACCTACGAGCAGTACTTC	CASSLVGTYEQYF
TRBV5-6	medium-sized	TRBD1	TRBJ1-1	TGTGCCAGCAGCTTGGTGACAGGGCATTTGGGAGCTTTCTTT	CASSLVTGHLGAFF
TRBV19	NA	TRBD1	TRBJ1-1	TGTGCCAGTAGCTGGGACAGGGAAGGGAACACTGAAGCTTTCTTT	CASSWDREGNTEAFF
TRBV28	NA	TRBD1	TRBJ1-2	TGTGCCAGCAGTTTCCCTGGACAGGGGGCCTATGGCTACACCTTC	CASSFPGQGAYGYTF
TRBV7-9	NA	NA	TRBJ2-1	TGTGCCAGCAGCTTTATATCTAGCAATGAGCAGTTCTTC	CASSFISSNEQFF
TRBV7-7	NA	NA	TRBJ2-7	TGTGCCAGCAGCTTGCGGGACGAGCAGTACTTC	CASSLRDEQYF
TRBV28	medium-sized	NA	TRBJ2-7	TGTGCCAGCAGTCCCAATGGGAGCTTTGACGAGCAGTACTTC	CASSPNGSFDEQYF
TRBV28	few	TRBD1	TRBJ2-7	TGTGCCAGCAGTTTAGGGACAGGTCCCTACGAGCAGTACTTC	CASSLGTGPYEQYF
TRBV7-9	NA	NA	TRBJ2-7	TGTACCAGCAGCCCTCAAGGGTACTCCTACGAGCAGTACTTC	CTSSPQGYSYEQYF
TRBV5-1	NA	TRBD2	TRBJ2-3	TGCGCCAGCAGCTTAGCGGGAGTGTCAGATACGCAGTATTTT	CASSLAGVSDTQYF
TRBV11-2	NA	TRBD1	TRBJ2-1	TGTGCCAGCAGCTCCCGCATGACAGGGGGCTCCTACAATGAGCAGTTCTTC	CASSSRMTGGSYNEQFF
TRBV11-2	NA	TRBD2	TRBJ2-3	TGTGCCAGCAGCCCGGGACTAGCGAGAGATACGCAGTATTTT	CASSPGLARDTQYF
TRBV5-6	NA	NA	TRBJ1-3	TGTGCCAGCAGCTTGAGCCCAGTAGGAAACACCATATATTTT	CASSLSPVGNTIYF
TRBV19	NA	NA	TRBJ2-6	TGTGCCAGTAGTATCTCAGGGTCAGGGGCCAACGTCCTGACTTTC	CASSISGSGANVLTF
TRBV6-6	NA	TRBD1	TRBJ1-2	TGTGCCAGCGGCGCAGGGGGCGCTAACTATGGCTACACCTTC	CASGAGGANYGYTF